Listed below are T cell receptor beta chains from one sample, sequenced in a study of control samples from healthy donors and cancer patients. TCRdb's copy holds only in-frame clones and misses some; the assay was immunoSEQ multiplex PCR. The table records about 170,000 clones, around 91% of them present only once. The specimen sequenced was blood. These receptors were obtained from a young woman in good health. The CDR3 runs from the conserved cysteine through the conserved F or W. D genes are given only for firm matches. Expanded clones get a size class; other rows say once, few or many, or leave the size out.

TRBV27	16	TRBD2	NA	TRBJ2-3	TGTGCCAGCAGGATGAGACTAGCGGGAGGGCGGGATACGCAGTATTTT	CASRMRLAGGRDTQYF
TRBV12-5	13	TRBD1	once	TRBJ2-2	TGTGCTAGTGGCCGGACAGGGTTCGGGGAGCTGTTTTTT	CASGRTGFGELFF
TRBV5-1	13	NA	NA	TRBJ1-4	TGCGCCAGCAGGGGGTTTCAAAATGAAAAACTGTTTTTT	CASRGFQNEKLFF
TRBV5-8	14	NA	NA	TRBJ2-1	TGTGCCAGCAGCTTGGACAGCTCCTACAATGAGCAGTTCTTC	CASSLDSSYNEQFF
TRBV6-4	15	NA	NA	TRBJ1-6	TGTGCCAGCAGTGACTCGGCAGGGGATAATTCACCCCTCCACTTT	CASSDSAGDNSPLHF
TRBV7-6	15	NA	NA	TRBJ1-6	TGTGCCAGCAGCGTATCGGTAGGGGGTAATTCACCCCTCCACTTT	CASSVSVGGNSPLHF
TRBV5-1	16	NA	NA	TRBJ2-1	TGCGCCAGCAGCTTGGCCCAGCGGGTACCCTACAATGAGCAGTTCTTC	CASSLAQRVPYNEQFF
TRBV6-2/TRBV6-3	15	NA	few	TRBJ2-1	TGTGCCAGCAGCCCTTCGGGAGATCCCTACAATGAGCAGTTCTTC	CASSPSGDPYNEQFF
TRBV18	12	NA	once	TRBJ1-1	TGTGCCAGCTCAGCAGAGGGAACTGAAGCTTTCTTT	CASSAEGTEAFF
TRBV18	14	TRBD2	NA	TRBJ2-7	TGTGCCAGCTCACCACGTGGGGGGGGATACGAGCAGTACTTC	CASSPRGGGYEQYF
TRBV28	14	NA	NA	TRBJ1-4	TGTGCCAGCAGTTTTCGGCAGGGTCGAGAAAAACTGTTTTTT	CASSFRQGREKLFF
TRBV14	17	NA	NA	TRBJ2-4	TGTGCCAGCAGCCAAGATAGAGGGGCAGGAACCAAAAACATTCAGTACTTC	CASSQDRGAGTKNIQYF
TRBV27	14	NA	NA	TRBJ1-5	TGTGCCAGCAGCCCCGGCGATAGCAATCAGCCCCAGCATTTT	CASSPGDSNQPQHF
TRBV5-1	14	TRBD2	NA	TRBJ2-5	TGCGCCAGCAGCTTGGTACTAGCGGGAGAGACCCAGTACTTC	CASSLVLAGETQYF
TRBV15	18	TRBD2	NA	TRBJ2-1	TGTGCCACCAGCAGAGATGCTCGGGGGAGGGCCAAGTACAATGAGCAGTTCTTC	CATSRDARGRAKYNEQFF
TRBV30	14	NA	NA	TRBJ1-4	TGTGCCTGGAGTGTAACAGCAACTAATGAAAAACTGTTTTTT	CAWSVTATNEKLFF
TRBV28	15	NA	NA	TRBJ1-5	TGTGCCAGCAGTTTACAGGGAAATAGCAATCAGCCCCAGCATTTT	CASSLQGNSNQPQHF
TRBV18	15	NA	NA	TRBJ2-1	TGTGCCAGCTCACCCTTCAGCTTTGGGAATAATGAGCAGTTCTTC	CASSPFSFGNNEQFF